This T cell receptor (beta chain) was recovered during a study of cytomegalovirus exposure and HLA in healthy donors. Study outcomes and limitations: 15,000 to 20,000 TCR beta sequences were associated with HLA alleles at 0.05 false discovery rate in a later analysis.

As concerns this clone: Antigen unknown.

Trimming cost V 7 bases and J 2 bases; bases outside gene matches: 17. This CDR3 has 18 residues. Per germline, CDR1 MGHDK and CDR2 SYGVNS. Primers included in the PCR were 60 Vbeta and 13 Jbeta primers. The protocol was immunoSEQ multiplex PCR, while the TCRdb copy is restricted to in-frame clones and leaves out a portion. Among about 140,000 clones listed, about three quarters were seen once. The donors comprised healthy bone marrow donors. This chain uses TRBV25-1 with TRBJ2-5, with 9 bases aligning to TRBD1. The material sequenced was PBMCs. The TCR was taken from a female donor in good health and CMV-seronegative. The CDR3 spells CASTSSGVGTGPQETQYF. The CDR3 nucleotides read TGTGCCAGCACCTCTAGCGGAGTGGGGACAGGGCCTCAAGAGACCCAGTACTTC.